The source of this TCR beta chain is a study of blood T cell repertoires in COVID-19. Produced via immunoSEQ multiplex PCR; TCRdb's table is partial and in-frame only. The sample consists of 540,000 or so clones, approximately 88% of them appearing once. Looked up from germline, CDR1 is KGHDR and CDR2 is SFDVKD. CDR3 length: 13 amino acids. Trimming cost V 9 bases and J 7 bases, with 17 bases left between them. The TCR sequence derives from a woman in her forties or fifties with COVID-19, enrolled during active disease. The V gene is TRBV24-1, the J gene TRBJ1-1, with a possible D match to TRBD1 (5 bases). The specimen sequenced was peripheral blood. The CDR3 reads CATPVCGACEAFF. Here the CDR3 DNA reads TGTGCCACCCCCGTATGTGGGGCGTGTGAAGCTTTCTTT.